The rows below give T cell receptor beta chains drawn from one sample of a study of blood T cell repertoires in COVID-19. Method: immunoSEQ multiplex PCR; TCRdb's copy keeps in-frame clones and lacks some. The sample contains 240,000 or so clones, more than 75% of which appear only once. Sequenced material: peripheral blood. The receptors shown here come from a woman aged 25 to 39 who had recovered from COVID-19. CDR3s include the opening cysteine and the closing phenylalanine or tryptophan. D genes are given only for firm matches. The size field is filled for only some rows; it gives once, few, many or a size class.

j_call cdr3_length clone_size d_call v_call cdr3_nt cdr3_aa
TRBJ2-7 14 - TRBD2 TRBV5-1 TGCGCCAGCAGCTGGGGGACTAACTCCTACGAGCAGTACTTC CASSWGTNSYEQYF
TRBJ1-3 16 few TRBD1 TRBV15 TGTGCCACCAGCAGAGAAGGACAGGGTCCTGGAAACACCATATATTTT CATSREGQGPGNTIYF
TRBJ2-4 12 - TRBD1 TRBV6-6 TGTGCCAGCAGTCCAGGACAGGGGCGCCCTACCTTC CASSPGQGRPTF
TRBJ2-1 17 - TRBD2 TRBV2 TGTGCCAGCAGTGAAGCGCTTCGCCGGGGGGAATACAATGAGCAGTTCTTC CASSEALRRGEYNEQFF
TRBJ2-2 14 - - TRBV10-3 TGTGCCATCACTGAGGGGGGGGTCGCCGGGGAGCTGTTTTTT CAITEGGVAGELFF
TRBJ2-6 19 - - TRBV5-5 TGTGCCAGCAGTGTCGACAGGCCCACCTTGCTGACTGGGGCCAACGTCCTGACTTTC CASSVDRPTLLTGANVLTF
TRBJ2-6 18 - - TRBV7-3 TGTGCCAGCAGCCCAACCTCGGGTTTGGGCTCTGGGGCCAACGTCCTGACTTTC CASSPTSGLGSGANVLTF
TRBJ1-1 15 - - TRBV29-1 TGCAGCGTTGAAGACTCCGGCTACGCGGGGACTGAAGCTTTCTTT CSVEDSGYAGTEAFF
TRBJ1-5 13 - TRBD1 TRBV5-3 TGTGCCAGAAGCTTGGAGGGGGCTCAGCCCCAGCATTTT CARSLEGAQPQHF
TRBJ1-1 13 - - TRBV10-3 TGTGCCATCAGTGGGCAGGGTGTCGCTGAAGCTTTCTTT CAISGQGVAEAFF
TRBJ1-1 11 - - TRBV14 TGTGCCAGCAGCCAAGTAGGGGTCGCTTTCTTT CASSQVGVAFF
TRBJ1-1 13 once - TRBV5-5 TGTGCCAGCAGCTTGTCCAGGGCCACTGAAGCTTTCTTT CASSLSRATEAFF
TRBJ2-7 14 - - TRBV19 TGTGCCAGTAGTATGGGTGCAGGGTCTTACGAGCAGTACTTC CASSMGAGSYEQYF
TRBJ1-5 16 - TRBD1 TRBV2 TGTGCCAGCAGAGACAGGGAAAGAAAAGGCAATCAGCCCCAGCATTTT CASRDRERKGNQPQHF
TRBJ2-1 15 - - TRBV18 TGTGCCAGCTCACAGCAGGGGCCGCCCTACAATGAGCAGTTCTTC CASSQQGPPYNEQFF
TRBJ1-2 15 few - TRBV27 TGTGCCAGCAGTTCACCAACAGAGGGAACCTATGGCTACACCTTC CASSSPTEGTYGYTF
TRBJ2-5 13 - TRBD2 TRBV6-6 TGTGCCAGCAGTACTTCCGGGGGGGAGACCCAGTACTTC CASSTSGGETQYF
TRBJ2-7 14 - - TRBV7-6 TGTGCCAGCAGCTTAGCTAGCGGCTCCTACGAGCAGTACTTC CASSLASGSYEQYF
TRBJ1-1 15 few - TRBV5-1 TGCGCCAGCAGCCCACTACAGGGATCGAACACTGAAGCTTTCTTT CASSPLQGSNTEAFF
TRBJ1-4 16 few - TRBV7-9 TGTGCCAGCAGCTTAAAGTGGGACACAACTAATGAAAAACTGTTTTTT CASSLKWDTTNEKLFF
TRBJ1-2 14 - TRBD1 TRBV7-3 TGTGCCAGCAGCCCAACAGGGGACAGGGCTGGCTACACCTTC CASSPTGDRAGYTF
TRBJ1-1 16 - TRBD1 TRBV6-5 TGTGCCAGCAGTTACTGGGCAGGGGGCGAAGAGACTGAAGCTTTCTTT CASSYWAGGEETEAFF
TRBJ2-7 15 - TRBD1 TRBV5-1 TGCGCCAGCAGCTTAAACCGGGACAGGACCTACGAGCAGTACTTC CASSLNRDRTYEQYF
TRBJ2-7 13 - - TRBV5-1 TGCGCCAGCAGCTTAGGAGGGATGGACGAGCAGTACTTC CASSLGGMDEQYF
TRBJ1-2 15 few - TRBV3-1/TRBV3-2 TGTGCCAGCAGCCAAGGGACAGCTGCTAACTATGGCTACACCTTC CASSQGTAANYGYTF
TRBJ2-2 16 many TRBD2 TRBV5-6 TGTGCCAGCAGCCGACTAGCGGCGCTGAACACCGGGGAGCTGTTTTTT CASSRLAALNTGELFF
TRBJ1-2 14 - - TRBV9 TGTGCCAGCAGCGACGGGACAACCCGGTTCGGCTACACCTTC CASSDGTTRFGYTF
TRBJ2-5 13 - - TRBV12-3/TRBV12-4 TGTGCCAGCGGACAACTGGCGGGGGAGACCCAGTACTTC CASGQLAGETQYF
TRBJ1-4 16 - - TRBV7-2 TGTGCCAGCAGCTTAGCTGGGGGGGCAGCCGGAGAAAAACTGTTTTTT CASSLAGGAAGEKLFF
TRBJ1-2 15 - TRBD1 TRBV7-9 TGTGCCAGCAGCTTAGAGGGGCAGGGGGCAAATGGCTACACCTTC CASSLEGQGANGYTF
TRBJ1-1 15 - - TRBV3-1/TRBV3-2 TGTGCCAGCAGCCAGGCAGGACAGAAGAACACTGAAGCTTTCTTT CASSQAGQKNTEAFF
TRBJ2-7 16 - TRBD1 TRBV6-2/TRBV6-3 TGTGCCAGCAGTTTCCCGGCCGGGACAGGGGGCTACGAGCAGTACTTC CASSFPAGTGGYEQYF
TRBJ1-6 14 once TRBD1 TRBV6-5 TGTGCCAGCAGGGGGACAGGGGGCGGTTCACCCCTCCACTTT CASRGTGGGSPLHF
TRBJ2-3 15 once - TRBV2 TGTGCCAGCAGTGAAGCCCCGGGACTGGGGAATACGCAGTATTTT CASSEAPGLGNTQYF
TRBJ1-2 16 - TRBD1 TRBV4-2 TGTGCCAGCAGCCAAGATTTGGGGACAGGGGGCTATGGCTACACCTTC CASSQDLGTGGYGYTF
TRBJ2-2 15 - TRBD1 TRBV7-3 TGTGCCAGCAGCCTAACGACAGGGTACCCCGGGGAGCTGTTTTTT CASSLTTGYPGELFF
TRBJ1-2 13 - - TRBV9 TGTGCCAGCAGCGTGCGACAGAACTATGGCTACACCTTC CASSVRQNYGYTF
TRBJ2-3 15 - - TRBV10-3 TGTGCCATCAGTGAGGATCGAGGGGGAGAAGATACGCAGTATTTT CAISEDRGGEDTQYF
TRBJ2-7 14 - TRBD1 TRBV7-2 TGTGCCAGCAGCCCCAGGACAGGATTTTACGAGCAGTACTTC CASSPRTGFYEQYF
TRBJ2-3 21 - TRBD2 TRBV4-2 TGTGCCAGCAGCCAATCGGGGCCCGGGAAGGCGGGGGGGATAATCACAGATACGCAGTATTTT CASSQSGPGKAGGIITDTQYF
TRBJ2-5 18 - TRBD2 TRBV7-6 TGTGCCAGCAGCTTTGTACTAGCGGGGGGTCGCGACCAAGAGACCCAGTACTTC CASSFVLAGGRDQETQYF
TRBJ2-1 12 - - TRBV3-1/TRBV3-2 TGTGCCAGCAGCCAAGATCTCGGTGAGCAGTTCTTC CASSQDLGEQFF
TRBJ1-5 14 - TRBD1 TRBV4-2 TGTGCCAGCAGCCAGGCGGACAGGGGCCAGCCCCAGCATTTT CASSQADRGQPQHF
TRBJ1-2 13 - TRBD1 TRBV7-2 TGTGCCAGCACCCCGGGACAGTTCTATGGCTACACCTTC CASTPGQFYGYTF